This T cell receptor beta chain came from a study of blood T cell repertoires in COVID-19. Overall study: Donors in the United States, Italy and Spain gave samples during acute or convalescent COVID-19. The analysed material was cDNA or gDNA that came from T cells, B-cell-depleted T cells, or PBMCs.

Authors' data handling: For nucleated cells, counts were estimated from reference gene primer amplification. The method was immunoSEQ multiplex PCR; TCRdb's version includes in-frame clones alone and lacks a portion of them. Clone size and the V and J calls come from that table; the DNA yielded D and trimming. The sample has fewer than 180,000 clones, about nine tenths seen once. This clone has just one count. CDR3 length equals 14 residues. Germline assignment: CDR1 LNHDA and CDR2 SQIVND (reference sequence). V was clipped by 4 bases and J by 5 bases; unmatched bases: 3. The material sequenced was peripheral blood. The sequence came from a woman aged 60-75 years with active or convalescent COVID-19. The chain combines TRBV19 with TRBJ1-5, with TRBD1 matching over 9 bases. CDR3 coding DNA: TGTGCCAGTAGTAGGGGACAGGGATATCAGCCCCAGCATTTT. This gives the protein CASSRGQGYQPQHF.